A single TCR beta chain is shown here with its context. This receptor's antigen is unknown. Within one base of it there is no much larger clone, and no base qualities were kept. These data are taken from a study of blood T cell repertoires in COVID-19 (dated by TCRdb to 2020 to 2021). Some background on the complete study: Samples from collaborators originated in the United States, Italy and Spain and spanned both the acute and convalescent phases of COVID-19. A de-identified subject ID, COVID-19 status, age in years and sex were almost always included in the sample metadata. Subjects who had been exposed to COVID-19, were actively infected with it, or had recovered from it provided the deeply sampled blood TCRbeta repertoires that made up the dataset. HLA class I and class II types, where available, came from metadata supplied by the sample provider rather than from assay-based typing. The prospective study material was composed of cDNA or gDNA derived from T cells, B-cell-depleted T cells, or PBMCs. Samples came from the ongoing ImmuneRACE study (first 160 participants) plus 1,254 subjects from 6 global collaborators. The repertoires were released in a freely available public database intended as a resource for research on the immune response to SARS-CoV-2.

Trimming takes 0 bases from V and 7 bases from J, and the germline ends sit 9 bases apart. Sequences SGHTA (CDR1) and FQGNSA (CDR2) are obtained from the germline V gene. From its cysteine to its phenylalanine, the CDR3 spans 14 amino acids. Kept here is only the CDR3 DNA, which spans 42 bases and is read in frame from base 1. Summary of the overall study and its limitations: The quantity of clinical and demographic metadata differed by source and by participant and was supplied without curation.

The immunoSEQ Assay, a bias-controlled multiplex PCR, was used to amplify TCRbeta CDR3 regions from genomic DNA. As for how the authors treated the data: The number of nucleated cells in each sample was estimated from the amplification of reference gene primers within the assay. Sequence reads were collapsed and filtered to measure the absolute abundance of every unique TCRbeta CDR3 rearrangement. For each sample, productive Simpson clonality was calculated as the square root of Simpson's diversity index across productive rearrangements. TCRdb holds this immuneACCESS table with in-frame rearrangements only. Some clones are missing; in checked studies, unresolved V genes explain under half, and the rest has no known cause. Clone size and the V and J calls come from that table; the DNA yielded D and trimming. Within this sample are fewer than 250,000 clones, with about 88% of them counted one time only. The ten most abundant clones make up around 5.9% of the sample.

A second Seattle source provided samples from volunteer blood donors who had recovered from COVID-19. Collaborating institutions collected whole blood in K2EDTA tubes following their own protocols. Collaborator samples were shipped for TCRbeta analysis as frozen whole blood, isolated PBMCs, or DNA extracted from either sample type. The sample consisted of peripheral blood. The rearranged segments are TRBV7-2 and TRBJ1-4; a tentative D call is TRBD1 (5 bases match). The sequence was obtained from a woman in her thirties or forties who had recovered from COVID-19. The sequenced DNA is TGTGCCAGCAGCTTAGCGGGGGGGGTTGAAAAACTGTTTTTT. Its protein product is CASSLAGGVEKLFF. The CDR3, completed at both ends by the reference TRBV7-2 and TRBJ1-4 genes, gives the full variable domain GAGVSQSPSNKVTEKGKDVELRCDPISGHTALYWYRQSLGQGLEFLIYFQGNSAPDKSGLPSDRFSAERTGGSVSTLTIQRTQQEDSAVYLCASSLAGGVEKLFFGSGTQLSVL.